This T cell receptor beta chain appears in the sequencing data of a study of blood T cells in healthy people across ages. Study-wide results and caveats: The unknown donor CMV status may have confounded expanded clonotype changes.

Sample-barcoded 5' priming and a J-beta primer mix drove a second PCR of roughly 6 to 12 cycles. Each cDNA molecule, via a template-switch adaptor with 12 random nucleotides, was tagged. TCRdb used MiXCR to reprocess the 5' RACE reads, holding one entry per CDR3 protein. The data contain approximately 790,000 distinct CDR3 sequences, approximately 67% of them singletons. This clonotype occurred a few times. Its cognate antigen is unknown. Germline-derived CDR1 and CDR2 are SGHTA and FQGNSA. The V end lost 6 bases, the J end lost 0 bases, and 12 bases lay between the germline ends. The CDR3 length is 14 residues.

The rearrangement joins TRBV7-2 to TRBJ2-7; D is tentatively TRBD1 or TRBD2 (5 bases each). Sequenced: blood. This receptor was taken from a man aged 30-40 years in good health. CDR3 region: CASSPGRVSYEQYF. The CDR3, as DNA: TGTGCCAGCAGTCCGGGGCGGGTCTCCTACGAGCAGTACTTC.